This T cell receptor (beta chain) stems from a study of blood T cell repertoires in COVID-19. Study information: Nucleic acid was either cDNA or gDNA, and it came from T cells, B-cell-depleted T cells, or PBMCs.

The V gene end was trimmed by 7 bases and the J gene end by 0 bases; junction bases not matched to a gene: 3. CDR3 length: 14 residues. Germline V gene lookup returns CDR1 WSHSY and CDR2 SAAADI. Assay: immunoSEQ multiplex PCR; the TCRdb copy retains only in-frame clones and omits some. Among some 270,000 clones listed, approximately 85% were seen once. This sequence joins TRBV10-2 and TRBJ2-7; 10 nucleotides match TRBD2. Sequencing was performed on PBMCs or T cells enriched from blood (not recorded which). This receptor was identified in a woman between 25 and 40 years old who had recovered from COVID-19. The CDR3 spells CASIRTSGSYEQYF. In DNA form, the CDR3 reads TGCGCCAGCATCCGGACTAGCGGCTCCTACGAGCAGTACTTC.